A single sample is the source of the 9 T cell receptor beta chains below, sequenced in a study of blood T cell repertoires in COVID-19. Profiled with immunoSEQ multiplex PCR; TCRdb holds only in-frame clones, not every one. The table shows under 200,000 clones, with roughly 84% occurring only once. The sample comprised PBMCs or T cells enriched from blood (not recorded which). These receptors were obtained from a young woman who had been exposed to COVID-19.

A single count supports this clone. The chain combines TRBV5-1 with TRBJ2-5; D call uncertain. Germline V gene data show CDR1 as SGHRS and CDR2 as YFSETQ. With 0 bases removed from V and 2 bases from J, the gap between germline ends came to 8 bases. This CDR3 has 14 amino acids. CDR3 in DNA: TGCGCCAGCAGCTTGGCTGGTCAGCAAGAGACCCAGTACTTC. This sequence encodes CASSLAGQQETQYF.

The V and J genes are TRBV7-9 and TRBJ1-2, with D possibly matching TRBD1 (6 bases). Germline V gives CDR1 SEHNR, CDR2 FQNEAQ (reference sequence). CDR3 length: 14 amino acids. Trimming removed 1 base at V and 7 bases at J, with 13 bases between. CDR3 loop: CASSLGWDIRGYTF. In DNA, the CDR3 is TGTGCCAGCAGCTTAGGCTGGGACATTCGTGGCTACACCTTC.

The CDR3 loop is CASSLSGGQGYEKLFF. The CDR3 DNA reads TGCGCCAGCAGCTTGTCCGGGGGACAGGGGTATGAAAAACTGTTTTTT. The chain recombines TRBV5-1 with TRBJ1-4; 10 bases are a match to TRBD1. This CDR3 comprises 16 residues. V was pared by 1 base and J by 6 bases, with 6 bases of the junction left unmatched. Germline V gene sequence: CDR1 SGHRS, CDR2 YFSETQ. The variable domain in full, with the rest retrieved from reference TRBV5-1 and TRBJ1-4, is KAGVTQTPRYLIKTRGQQVTLSCSPISGHRSVSWYQQTPGQGLQFLFEYFSETQRNKGNFPGRFSGRQFSNSRSEMNVSTLELGDSALYLCASSLSGGQGYEKLFFGSGTQLSVL.

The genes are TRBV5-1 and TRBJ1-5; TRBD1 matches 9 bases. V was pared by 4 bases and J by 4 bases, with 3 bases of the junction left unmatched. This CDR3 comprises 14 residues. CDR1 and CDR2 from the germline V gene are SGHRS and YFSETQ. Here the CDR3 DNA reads TGCGCCAGCAGCCCCGACAGGGGGAATCAGCCCCAGCATTTT. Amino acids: CASSPDRGNQPQHF.

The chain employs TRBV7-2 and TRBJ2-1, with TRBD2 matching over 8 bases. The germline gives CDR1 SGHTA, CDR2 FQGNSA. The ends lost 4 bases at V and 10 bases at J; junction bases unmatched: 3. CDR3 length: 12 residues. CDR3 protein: CASSSSSGEQFF. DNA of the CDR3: TGTGCCAGCAGCTCGTCTAGCGGGGAGCAGTTCTTC. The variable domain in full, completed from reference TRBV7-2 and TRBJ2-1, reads GAGVSQSPSNKVTEKGKDVELRCDPISGHTALYWYRQSLGQGLEFLIYFQGNSAPDKSGLPSDRFSAERTGGSVSTLTIQRTQQEDSAVYLCASSSSSGEQFFGPGTRLTVL.

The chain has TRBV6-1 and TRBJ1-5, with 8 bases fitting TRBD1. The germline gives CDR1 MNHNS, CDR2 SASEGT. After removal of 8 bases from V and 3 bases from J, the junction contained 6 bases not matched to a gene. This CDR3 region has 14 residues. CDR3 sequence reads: CASSGQGDNQPQHF. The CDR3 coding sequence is TGTGCCAGCTCAGGACAGGGTGACAATCAGCCCCAGCATTTT.

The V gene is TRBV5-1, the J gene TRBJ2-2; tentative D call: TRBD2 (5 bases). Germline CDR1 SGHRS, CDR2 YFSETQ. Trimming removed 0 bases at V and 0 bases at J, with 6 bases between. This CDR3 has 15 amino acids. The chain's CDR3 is CASSLDSANTGELFF. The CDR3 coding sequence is TGCGCCAGCAGCTTGGATAGCGCGAACACCGGGGAGCTGTTTTTT.

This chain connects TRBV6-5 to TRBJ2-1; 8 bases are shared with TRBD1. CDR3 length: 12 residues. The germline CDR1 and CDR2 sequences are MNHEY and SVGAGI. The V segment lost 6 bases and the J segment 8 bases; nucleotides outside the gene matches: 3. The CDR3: CASSGTGYEQFF. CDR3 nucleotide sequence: TGTGCCAGCAGCGGGACAGGCTATGAGCAGTTCTTC.

The CDR3 sequence: CASSPQAGGTYEQYF. The CDR3 DNA reads as TGTGCCAGCAGCCCACAAGCCGGGGGGACCTACGAGCAGTACTTC. V gene TRBV7-9 combines with J gene TRBJ2-7; 7 bases fit TRBD2. The CDR3 runs 15 residues. Trimming cost V 5 bases and J 2 bases; bases outside gene matches: 9. Germline assignment: CDR1 SEHNR and CDR2 FQNEAQ (reference sequence).